This note documents a single T cell receptor beta chain sequence. CDR1 MNHEY and CDR2 SVGEGT come from the germline V gene. CDR3 length equals 18 residues. The V and J ends lost 5 bases and 0 bases respectively, with 22 bases between them. Profiled with immunoSEQ multiplex PCR; TCRdb holds only in-frame clones, not every one. The repertoire holds under 200,000 clones, with roughly 90% as singletons. The record originates from a study of blood T cell repertoires in COVID-19. The sequenced sample was peripheral blood. The source of this sequence is a woman between 65 and 79 years old with acute or convalescent COVID-19. The chain is built from TRBV6-2 or TRBV6-3 and TRBJ1-1; D remains unclear. The CDR3 protein is CASSGLNAGGRMNTEAFF. The DNA of the CDR3 is TGTGCCAGCAGTGGGCTCAACGCAGGAGGGAGAATGAACACTGAAGCTTTCTTT.